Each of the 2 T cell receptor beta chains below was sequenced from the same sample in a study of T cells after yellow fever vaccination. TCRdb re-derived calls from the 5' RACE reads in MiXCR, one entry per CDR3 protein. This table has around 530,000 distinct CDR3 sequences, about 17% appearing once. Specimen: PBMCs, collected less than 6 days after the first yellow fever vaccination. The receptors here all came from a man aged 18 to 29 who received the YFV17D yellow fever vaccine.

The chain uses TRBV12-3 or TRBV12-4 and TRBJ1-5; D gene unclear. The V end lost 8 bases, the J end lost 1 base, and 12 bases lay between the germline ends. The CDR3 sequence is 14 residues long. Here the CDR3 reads CASEIGGSNQPQHF. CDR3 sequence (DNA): TGTGCCAGCGAAATAGGAGGGAGCAATCAGCCCCAGCATTTT.

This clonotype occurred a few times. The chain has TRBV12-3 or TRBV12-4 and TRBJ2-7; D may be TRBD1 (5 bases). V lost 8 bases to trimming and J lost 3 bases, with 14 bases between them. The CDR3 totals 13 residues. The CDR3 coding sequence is TGTGCCAGCCTAAAAGGGGCGAACTACGAGCAGTACTTC. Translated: CASLKGANYEQYF.